A selection of T cell receptor beta chains follows, all from one sample in a study of cytomegalovirus exposure and HLA in healthy donors. This table comes from immunoSEQ multiplex PCR, and its TCRdb copy is limited to in-frame clones, with some not included. Of more than 250,000 clones listed, about 85% are singletons. Specimen: PBMCs. The receptors were gathered from a woman aged 25 to 45 in good health and CMV-seropositive. Each CDR3 is given with its conserved first and last residue. A D gene is named only where the DNA matches it firmly. Size is stated for part of the rows, as once, few or many counts, or as a class when the clone is expanded.

size	D	V	J	CDR3	DNA
-	-	TRBV27	TRBJ2-2	CASSLIGDTGELFF	TGTGCCAGCAGTTTGATAGGGGACACCGGGGAGCTGTTTTTT
-	-	TRBV7-2	TRBJ2-7	CASSFRNNLPYEQYF	TGTGCCAGCAGCTTCAGAAACAACCTTCCCTACGAGCAGTACTTC
-	TRBD2	TRBV2	TRBJ2-5	CASSTLAGGRETQYF	TGTGCCAGCAGTACACTAGCGGGAGGGCGAGAGACCCAGTACTTC
-	-	TRBV6-5	TRBJ1-4	CASSAPTNEKLFF	TGTGCCAGCTCTGCACCAACTAATGAAAAACTGTTTTTT
once	-	TRBV5-4	TRBJ2-7	CASSLQSGSYEQYF	TGTGCCAGCAGCTTGCAATCTGGGTCCTACGAGCAGTACTTC
-	-	TRBV13	TRBJ2-2	CASSDGSVTGELFF	TGTGCCAGCAGCGACGGGAGTGTTACCGGGGAGCTGTTTTTT
-	-	TRBV2	TRBJ2-5	CASSLTRGIGETQYF	TGTGCCAGCTCCCTGACCAGGGGTATAGGAGAGACCCAGTACTTC
-	-	TRBV4-3	TRBJ1-6	CASSQDFGDSPLHF	TGCGCCAGCAGCCAAGATTTTGGGGATTCACCCCTCCACTTT
-	-	TRBV4-3	TRBJ1-2	CASSQVAESYGYTF	TGCGCCAGCAGCCAAGTGGCAGAAAGCTATGGCTACACCTTC
few	-	TRBV27	TRBJ2-7	CASSLSPSEQYF	TGTGCCAGCAGTTTATCGCCGAGCGAGCAGTACTTC
-	-	TRBV6-1	TRBJ2-2	CASSEGTGELFF	TGTGCCAGCAGTGAAGGGACCGGGGAGCTGTTTTTT
-	TRBD2	TRBV28	TRBJ2-1	CASSSRLAGGDNEQFF	TGTGCCAGCAGTTCCCGACTAGCGGGAGGAGACAATGAGCAGTTCTTC
-	TRBD1	TRBV7-2	TRBJ1-1	CASRRAGGGRAEAFF	TGTGCCAGCCGCAGGGCAGGGGGCGGGAGGGCTGAAGCTTTCTTT
-	-	TRBV27	TRBJ1-5	CASSLGAWAPHQPQHF	TGTGCCAGCAGTTTAGGGGCTTGGGCTCCTCATCAGCCCCAGCATTTT
-	TRBD2	TRBV9	TRBJ2-5	CASSESELGLAGQETQYF	TGTGCCAGCAGCGAGTCCGAACTCGGACTAGCGGGGCAAGAGACCCAGTACTTC
-	-	TRBV9	TRBJ2-1	CASSVQGANNEQFF	TGTGCCAGCAGCGTCCAGGGAGCCAACAATGAGCAGTTCTTC
-	-	TRBV19	TRBJ1-3	CASSPSTWTGNTIYF	TGTGCCAGTAGCCCCTCGACCTGGACTGGAAACACCATATATTTT
-	-	TRBV4-1	TRBJ2-5	CASSQPESQETQYF	TGCGCCAGCAGCCAGCCAGAGAGCCAAGAGACCCAGTACTTC
-	TRBD2	TRBV27	TRBJ2-5	CASSSRAPGTSGGQETQYF	TGTGCCAGCAGTTCACGAGCTCCCGGGACTAGCGGGGGACAAGAGACCCAGTACTTC
-	TRBD1	TRBV5-6	TRBJ1-5	CASSSRLGQDGGSNQPQHF	TGTGCCAGCAGCTCCCGCCTCGGACAGGATGGGGGTAGCAATCAGCCCCAGCATTTT
-	-	TRBV9	TRBJ1-3	CASSVSGNSGNTIYF	TGTGCCAGCAGCGTATCCGGGAACTCTGGAAACACCATATATTTT
-	-	TRBV27	TRBJ2-7	CASSLAGFRSYEQYF	TGTGCCAGCAGCCTGGCCGGGTTTAGGTCCTACGAGCAGTACTTC
-	TRBD1	TRBV6-6	TRBJ1-3	CASSRQGLAGNTIYF	TGTGCCAGCAGCCGACAGGGACTCGCTGGAAACACCATATATTTT
-	TRBD1	TRBV5-4	TRBJ1-3	CASSGGTGASGNTIYF	TGTGCCAGCAGCGGAGGGACAGGGGCTTCTGGAAACACCATATATTTT